This paragraph covers one TCR beta chain sequence. Its target is not known. CD4+ cells yielded CD45RA+ naive and CD45RA-negative memory subsets. Measured with immunoSEQ multiplex PCR; TCRdb has only the in-frame clones, and not every one. The sample has 2,100,000 or so clones; approximately 95% are singletons. These data originate in a study of shared clonotypes between healthy human individuals. Study results and limitations: Though the depth was large, rarefaction showed that sorted-subset sequencing was incomplete.

Losses at the gene ends were 3 bases for V and 2 bases for J; bases not matched to a gene: 8. Germline-derived CDR1 and CDR2 are SGHDN and FVKESK. The CDR3 sequence is 17 residues long. What was sequenced was naive CD4+ T cells sorted from blood. Subset given: CD45RA+ positively selected. The clonotype originates from a man between 18 and 35 years old in good health. This chain links TRBV14 with TRBJ2-1; 9 nucleotides align to TRBD2. CDR3 residues: CASSQFYSGSTYNEQFF. The CDR3 DNA is TGTGCCAGCAGCCAGTTCTATAGCGGGAGTACCTACAATGAGCAGTTCTTC. Full variable domain (outside the CDR3, taken from reference TRBV14 and TRBJ2-1): EAGVTQFPSHSVIEKGQTVTLRCDPISGHDNLYWYRRVMGKEIKFLLHFVKESKQDESGMPNNRFLAERTGGTYSTLKVQPAELEDSGVYFCASSQFYSGSTYNEQFFGPGTRLTVL.